This entry is about one T cell receptor (beta chain). Its binding antigen is unknown. Base-call qualities are not available, and no considerably larger clone is one nucleotide away. TCRbeta CDR3 regions were amplified from genomic DNA by means of the immunoSEQ Assay, a bias-controlled multiplex PCR. In the authors' own workflow: The number of nucleated cells in each sample was estimated from the amplification of reference gene primers within the assay. Sequence reads were collapsed and filtered to measure the absolute abundance of every unique TCRbeta CDR3 rearrangement. For each sample, productive Simpson clonality was calculated as the square root of Simpson's diversity index across productive rearrangements. The clones in this table, taken by TCRdb from immuneACCESS, are in-frame only. Not every clone is retained; where verified, under half of the shortfall comes from an unresolved V gene, and the cause of the rest is unknown. The V and J calls and the clone size are those of that table, but D and trimming were determined from the DNA. Here the sample has about 410,000 clones; around nine tenths occur a single time. The ten largest clones take up less than 2% of the sample.

In the prospective study, participants were about 18 to 100 years old, resided in approximately 25 geographic areas of the United States, and were enrolled through a virtual design. In the prospective study, participants were assigned to cohorts based on the clinical history participants reported in a screening survey and a study questionnaire. For ImmuneRACE Cohort 3, a participant was defined as recovered based on two consecutive negative NP/OP PCR tests, clearance by a healthcare professional, or resolution of symptoms. Mobile phlebotomists in the prospective study collected whole blood, serum and a nasopharyngeal or oropharyngeal swab from every participant. Participants in the prospective study had the option to provide additional blood draws and questionnaires over a roughly 2-month period. Before DNA extraction, blood samples from the prospective study were shipped at room temperature or frozen.

These data originate in a study of blood T cell repertoires in COVID-19 (dated by TCRdb to the early 2020s). Regarding the study in general: The collaborator samples originated in the United States, Italy and Spain and spanned the acute and convalescent phases of COVID-19. Samples came from the ongoing ImmuneRACE study (first 160 participants) plus 1,254 subjects from 6 global collaborators. The sample metadata nearly always contained a de-identified subject ID, COVID-19 status, age in years and sex. A freely available public database, intended as a resource for researchers studying the immune response to SARS-CoV-2, is where the repertoires were released. Where HLA class I and class II types were available, the types were taken from metadata supplied by the sample provider, not from assay-based typing. The dataset comprised deeply sampled blood TCRbeta repertoires from subjects exposed to, actively infected with, or recovered from COVID-19. The prospective study material was composed of cDNA or gDNA derived from T cells, B-cell-depleted T cells, or PBMCs. General findings and caveats noted by the study authors: The quantity of clinical and demographic metadata differed by source and by participant and was supplied without curation.

The germline V gene (reference sequence) gives CDR1 as SEHNR and CDR2 as FQNEAQ. V ends up 5 bases short and J 1 base short, with an unmatched junction base count of 12. Measured from the cysteine to the phenylalanine, the CDR3 is 17 residues long. Of the read, only the CDR3 DNA is kept; its 51 bases are in frame from base 1. This TCR derives from a woman in her twenties or thirties who had recovered from COVID-19. This receptor chain uses TRBV7-9 and TRBJ1-2; the junction holds 8 bases that match TRBD1. The sample comprised PBMCs or T cells enriched from blood (not recorded which). The CDR3 protein is CASSLGRPTGGNYGYTF. The nucleotide sequence reads TGTGCCAGCAGCCTAGGGCGCCCCACAGGGGGTAACTATGGCTACACCTTC.